A selection of T cell receptor beta chains follows, all from one sample in a study of shared clonotypes between healthy human individuals. Generated by immunoSEQ multiplex PCR, the TCRdb table keeps only in-frame clones and is missing some. The table shows around 2,000,000 clones, with 85% to 95% occurring only once. The sample comprised naive CD4+ T cells sorted from blood. The receptors shown here come from a man younger than 30 in good health. CDR3s include the opening cysteine and the closing phenylalanine or tryptophan. D genes are given only for firm matches. Part of the rows lack a size; the others show once, few, many or a class for expanded clones.

>TRBJ2-5|NA|once|TRBV30
TGTGCCTGGAGTGCAGACGGGAGATACGAGACCCAGTACTTC
CAWSADGRYETQYF
>TRBJ1-1|NA|NA|TRBV6-1
TGTGCCAGCAGACTACAGTTTGAAGCTTTCTTT
CASRLQFEAFF
>TRBJ2-3|NA|once|TRBV7-6
TGTGCCAGCAGCCCGGGGGCCGGACTCGGCACAGATACGCAGTATTTT
CASSPGAGLGTDTQYF
>TRBJ2-1|NA|once|TRBV9
TGTGCCAGCAGCGTAGCTACGGGGGTCTACAATGAGCAGTTCTTC
CASSVATGVYNEQFF
>TRBJ1-5|NA|few|TRBV5-1
TGCGCCAGCAGCTTGGAGGGGAGCAATCAGCCCCAGCATTTT
CASSLEGSNQPQHF
>TRBJ1-4|NA|once|TRBV2
TGTGCCAGCACTGGGGCTTTGGCTTTGAATGAAAAACTGTTTTTT
CASTGALALNEKLFF
>TRBJ1-2|TRBD1|NA|TRBV7-2
TGTGCCAGCAGCTTAAACAGGGGTGACCATGGCTACACCTTC
CASSLNRGDHGYTF
>TRBJ2-1|TRBD2|NA|TRBV25-1
TGTGCCAGCAGTAAGGGACTAGTGGCGGCGAGGGACGAGCAGTTCTTC
CASSKGLVAARDEQFF
>TRBJ2-1|NA|NA|TRBV28
TGTGCCAGCAGTTTACTAGCCGATGAGCAGTTCTTC
CASSLLADEQFF
>TRBJ1-2|NA|NA|TRBV6-1
TGTGCCAGCAGTGAGAACAACTATGGCTACACCTTC
CASSENNYGYTF
>TRBJ2-4|TRBD1|NA|TRBV5-1
TGCGCCAGCAGCCCCACAGGGGGCGTGTCGAACATTCAGTACTTC
CASSPTGGVSNIQYF
>TRBJ2-1|TRBD1|NA|TRBV15
TGTGCCACCAGCAGAGCACCGGGACAGGGCTCCTACAATGAGCAGTTCTTC
CATSRAPGQGSYNEQFF
>TRBJ1-2|NA|NA|TRBV19
TGTGCCAGTAGGGCGGGCGGACGAGAGGGCTACACCTTC
CASRAGGREGYTF
>TRBJ2-7|NA|NA|TRBV6-5
TGTGCCAGCAGCTGGACAGTGCCGAGCTCCTACGAGCAGTACTTC
CASSWTVPSSYEQYF
>TRBJ2-7|NA|NA|TRBV10-3
TGTGCCATCAGTGAGGGGGGCGAGCAGTACTTC
CAISEGGEQYF
>TRBJ2-7|NA|NA|TRBV7-2
TGTGCCAGCAGCCCAATCAGCGGCTACGAGCAGTACTTC
CASSPISGYEQYF
>TRBJ1-1|NA|NA|TRBV7-9
TGTGCCAGCAGCTCCCAAATGAACACTGAAGCTTTCTTT
CASSSQMNTEAFF
>TRBJ2-5|NA|NA|TRBV11-3
TGTGCCAGCAGCTTAGACCCGGACGGAAAAGAGACCCAGTACTTC
CASSLDPDGKETQYF
>TRBJ1-4|TRBD1|NA|TRBV28
TGTGCCAGCAACTCCGAGGGACAGGGGGATGAAAAACTGTTTTTT
CASNSEGQGDEKLFF
>TRBJ2-3|TRBD1|NA|TRBV5-1
TGCGCCAGCAGCCCCGGGACAGCTTCTAGCACAGATACGCAGTATTTT
CASSPGTASSTDTQYF
>TRBJ1-1|TRBD1|NA|TRBV5-6
TGTGCCAGCAGCTTGTACAGGGGGCGGACTGAAGCTTTCTTT
CASSLYRGRTEAFF
>TRBJ1-5|TRBD1|NA|TRBV6-6
TGTGCCAGCAGTAGGGACAGGGATAGCAATCAGCCCCAGCATTTT
CASSRDRDSNQPQHF
>TRBJ2-3|TRBD2|NA|TRBV6-1
TGTGCCAGCACCGCGGGGGGGCTTGGAGATACGCAGTATTTT
CASTAGGLGDTQYF
>TRBJ1-6|NA|NA|TRBV28
TGTGCCAGCACTTGGGGGGCCTTTGGGTCACCCCTCCACTTT
CASTWGAFGSPLHF
>TRBJ1-6|NA|many|TRBV10-2
TGCGCCAGCAGGGTCGGGGGGAAAGGAAATAATTCACCCCTCCACTTT
CASRVGGKGNNSPLHF
>TRBJ2-7|TRBD1|NA|TRBV30
TGTGCCTGGAGTACACAGGGGAAGTGGTTCGAGCAGTACTTC
CAWSTQGKWFEQYF
>TRBJ2-5|TRBD2|once|TRBV9
TGTGCCAGCAGCGTAGGCGGGGGAAGAGAGACCCAGTACTTC
CASSVGGGRETQYF
>TRBJ1-1|NA|NA|TRBV19
TGTGCCAGTAGCCGCAGGGAATCGACCACTGAAGCTTTCTTT
CASSRRESTTEAFF
>TRBJ2-7|TRBD2|NA|TRBV6-1
TGTGCCAGCAGTGGGCACGGGGGGGCAGAAGAGCAGTACTTC
CASSGHGGAEEQYF
>TRBJ1-6|TRBD1|NA|TRBV28
TGTGCCAGCAGTTTTCAGGCTCCGGGACAGGGGAATCTCCACTTT
CASSFQAPGQGNLHF
>TRBJ2-1|TRBD1|NA|TRBV29-1
TGCAGCGTTGATAAGAGAGCTGGACAGGGGTATGAGCAGTTCTTC
CSVDKRAGQGYEQFF
>TRBJ1-6|NA|NA|TRBV28
TGTGCCAGCAGGGGACGGACCAATTCACCCCTCCACTTT
CASRGRTNSPLHF
>TRBJ1-1|NA|NA|TRBV2
TGTGCCAGCAGTCGTTTGAACACTGAAGCTTTCTTT
CASSRLNTEAFF
>TRBJ2-7|NA|once|TRBV6-1
TGTGCCAGCAGTGAAGAGGGTGAGCAGTACTTC
CASSEEGEQYF
>TRBJ1-4|NA|once|TRBV6-1
TGTGCCAGCAGTGAAGTCGGGATAGGGGGAAGTGCAACTAATGAAAAACTGTTTTTT
CASSEVGIGGSATNEKLFF
>TRBJ1-2|NA|once|TRBV6-4
TGTGCCAGCAGACTCGACTGGGGGAGCGGCTACACCTTC
CASRLDWGSGYTF
>TRBJ2-2|TRBD1|NA|TRBV27
TGTGCCAGCAGTTTAGGGGACAGGGGACTCGCCGGGGAGCTGTTTTTT
CASSLGDRGLAGELFF
>TRBJ1-3|TRBD1|NA|TRBV27
TGTGCCAGCAGTTCTGGGACAGGGGGAGGAAACACCATATATTTT
CASSSGTGGGNTIYF
>TRBJ1-1|TRBD1|NA|TRBV19
TGTGCCAGTAGTCCCTGGGACAGCGACCCTGCTGAAGCTTTCTTT
CASSPWDSDPAEAFF
>TRBJ2-5|NA|NA|TRBV5-5
TGTGCCAGCAGCTTTGCAGCGGCGGAGACCCAGTACTTC
CASSFAAAETQYF
>TRBJ2-1|NA|NA|TRBV15
TGTGCCACCAGCAGAGCAGGGGTATCCCTTGGGGAGCAGTTCTTC
CATSRAGVSLGEQFF
>TRBJ2-5|TRBD2|once|TRBV7-8
TGTGCCAGCAGCTTCCAGCGGGGGAGGGAAGAGACCCAGTACTTC
CASSFQRGREETQYF